This T cell receptor beta chain originates from a study of shared clonotypes between healthy human individuals. Terminally differentiated effector memory CD45RA+ cells were left out of the naive CD8 fraction, which was CD45RO-negative and positively selected for CCR7. As regards this clone: Its antigen is not known.

CDR1 and CDR2 (germline): MGHRA, YSYEKL. There are 16 residues in the CDR3. After removal of 1 base from V and 2 bases from J, the junction contained 6 bases not matched to a gene. Sorted-subset replicate PCR reactions contained 200 to 250 ng DNA, corresponding to about 30,000 T cell genomes. Assay: immunoSEQ multiplex PCR; the TCRdb copy retains only in-frame clones and omits some. The repertoire holds some 2,100,000 clones, with about 93% as singletons. Whole-study results and caveats: Large sequencing depth failed to make sorted-subset sequencing complete, rarefaction showed. Relative to memory subsets, naive subsets generally showed larger estimated richness.

The chain recombines TRBV4-1 with TRBJ1-1; 8 nucleotides agree with TRBD1. Sequences were obtained from naive CD8+ T cells from PBMCs. The sequence derives from a man younger than 30 in good health. Some clones in this sample may be carry-over from other donors' samples. The CDR3 DNA reads TGCGCCAGCAGCCAAGGACAGGGGACCTTCAACACTGAAGCTTTCTTT. Translation: CASSQGQGTFNTEAFF.